This T cell receptor (beta chain) was captured in a study of T cell repertoires in cytomegalovirus infection. Across the whole study: CMV infection plus the matching HLA type was flagged by public TCR beta signatures. Study results and caveats: Summed public TCR beta family frequency identified CMV carriers bearing the relevant HLA. HLA-C-restricted TCR beta clonotypes specific for CMV led the ex vivo response.

In this sample, this clonotype turned up a few times. The antigen is not known. Germline V lookup: CDR1 MNHNY, CDR2 SVGAGI (reference sequence). The CDR3 has 17 amino acids. Trimming removed 0 bases from V and 3 bases from J; junction bases left unmatched: 5. TCRdb reprocessed the reads with MiXCR, giving one entry per CDR3 protein. The table shows fewer than 550,000 distinct CDR3 sequences, with approximately 32% occurring only once. The chain couples TRBV6-6 to TRBJ2-3; 11 bases line up with TRBD1. Sample: PBMCs. This sequence was found in a human donor in good health (CMV status not recorded). Some clones in this sample may be carry-over from other donors' samples. CDR3 amino acids: CASSYSIGTGGTDTQYF. For the CDR3, the DNA is TGTGCCAGCAGTTACTCGATCGGGACAGGGGGAACAGATACGCAGTATTTT.